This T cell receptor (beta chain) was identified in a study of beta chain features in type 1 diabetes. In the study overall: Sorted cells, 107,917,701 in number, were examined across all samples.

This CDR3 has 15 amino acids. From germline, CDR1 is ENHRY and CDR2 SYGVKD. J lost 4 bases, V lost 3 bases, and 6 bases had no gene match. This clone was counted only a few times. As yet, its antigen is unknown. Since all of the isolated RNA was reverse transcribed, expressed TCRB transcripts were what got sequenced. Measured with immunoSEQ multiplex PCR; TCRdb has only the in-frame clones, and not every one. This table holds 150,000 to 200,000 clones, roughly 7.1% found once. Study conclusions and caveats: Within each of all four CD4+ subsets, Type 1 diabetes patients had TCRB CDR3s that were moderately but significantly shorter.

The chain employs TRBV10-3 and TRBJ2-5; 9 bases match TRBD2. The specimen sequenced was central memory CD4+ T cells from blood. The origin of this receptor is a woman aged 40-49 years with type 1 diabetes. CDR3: CAISEDQTSGETQYF. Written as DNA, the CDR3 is TGTGCCATCAGTGAAGACCAGACTAGCGGAGAGACCCAGTACTTC.